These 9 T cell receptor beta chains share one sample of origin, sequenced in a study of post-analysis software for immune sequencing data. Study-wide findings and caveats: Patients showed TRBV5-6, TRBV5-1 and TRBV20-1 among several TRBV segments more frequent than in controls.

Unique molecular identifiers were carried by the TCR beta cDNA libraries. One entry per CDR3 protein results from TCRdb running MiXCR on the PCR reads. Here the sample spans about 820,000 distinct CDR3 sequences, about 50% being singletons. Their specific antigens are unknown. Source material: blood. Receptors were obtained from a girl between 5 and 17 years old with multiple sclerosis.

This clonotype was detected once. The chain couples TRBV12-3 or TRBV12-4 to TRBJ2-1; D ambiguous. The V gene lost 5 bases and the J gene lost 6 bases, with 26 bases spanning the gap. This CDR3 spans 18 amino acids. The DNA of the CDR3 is TGTGCCAGCAGTCTCGAACCCCGCAGGCTAGAAGCAAGCAATGAGCAGTTCTTC. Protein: CASSLEPRRLEASNEQFF.

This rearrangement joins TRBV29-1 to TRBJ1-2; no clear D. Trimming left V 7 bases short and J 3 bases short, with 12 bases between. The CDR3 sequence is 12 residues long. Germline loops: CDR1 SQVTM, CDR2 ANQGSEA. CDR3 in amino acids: CSAAYAHYGYTF. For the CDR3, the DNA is TGCAGCGCGGCGTACGCACACTATGGCTACACCTTC. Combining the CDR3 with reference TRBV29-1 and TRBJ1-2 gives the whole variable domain SAVISQKPSRDICQRGTSLTIQCQVDSQVTMMFWYRQQPGQSLTLIATANQGSEATYESGFVIDKFPISRPNLTFSTLTVSNMSPEDSSIYLCSAAYAHYGYTFGSGTRLTVV.

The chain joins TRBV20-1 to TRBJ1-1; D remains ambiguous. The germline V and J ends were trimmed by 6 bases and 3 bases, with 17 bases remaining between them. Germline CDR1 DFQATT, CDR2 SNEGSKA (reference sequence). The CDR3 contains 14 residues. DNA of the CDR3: TGCAGTGCGCTCCGTGGGGAAATACACACTGAAGCTTTCTTT. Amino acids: CSALRGEIHTEAFF.

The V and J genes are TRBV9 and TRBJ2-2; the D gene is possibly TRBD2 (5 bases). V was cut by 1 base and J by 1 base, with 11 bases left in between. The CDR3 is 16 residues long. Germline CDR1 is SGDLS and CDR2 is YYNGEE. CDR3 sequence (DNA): TGTGCCAGCAGCGTAAACAGCGGAAGGAACACCGGGGAGCTGTTTTTT. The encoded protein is CASSVNSGRNTGELFF.

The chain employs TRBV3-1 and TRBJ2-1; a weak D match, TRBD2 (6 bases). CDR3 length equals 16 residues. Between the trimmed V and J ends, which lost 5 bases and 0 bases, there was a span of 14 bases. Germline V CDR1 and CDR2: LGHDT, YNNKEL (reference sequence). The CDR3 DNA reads TGTGCCAGCAGCGGTCGTCGGGAGAGCTCCTACAATGAGCAGTTCTTC. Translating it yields CASSGRRESSYNEQFF.

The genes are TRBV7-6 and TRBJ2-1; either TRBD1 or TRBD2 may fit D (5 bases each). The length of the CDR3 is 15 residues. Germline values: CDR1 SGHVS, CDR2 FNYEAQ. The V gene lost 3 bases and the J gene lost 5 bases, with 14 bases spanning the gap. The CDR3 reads CASSFYSGANNEQFF. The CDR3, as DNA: TGTGCCAGCAGCTTTTACTCCGGGGCTAACAATGAGCAGTTCTTC.

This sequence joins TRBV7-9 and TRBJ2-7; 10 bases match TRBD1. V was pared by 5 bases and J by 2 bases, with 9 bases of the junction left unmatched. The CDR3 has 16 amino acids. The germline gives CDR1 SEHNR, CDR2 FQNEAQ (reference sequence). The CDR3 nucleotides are TGTGCCAGCAGCGCGGGACACGGACAGGGGGCCTACGAGCAGTACTTC. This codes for CASSAGHGQGAYEQYF.

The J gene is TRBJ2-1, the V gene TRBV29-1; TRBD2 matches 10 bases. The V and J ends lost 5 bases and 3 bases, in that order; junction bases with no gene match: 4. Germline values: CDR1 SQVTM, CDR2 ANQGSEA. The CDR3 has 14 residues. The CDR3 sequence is CSVSGTSVYNEQFF. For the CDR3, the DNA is TGCAGCGTTTCCGGGACTAGCGTCTACAATGAGCAGTTCTTC.

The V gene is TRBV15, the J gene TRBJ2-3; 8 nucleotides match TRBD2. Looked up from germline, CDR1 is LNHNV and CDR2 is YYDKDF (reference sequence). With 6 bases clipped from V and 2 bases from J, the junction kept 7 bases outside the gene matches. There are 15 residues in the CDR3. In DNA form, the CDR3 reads TGTGCCACCAGGGGAGCGGGGGCCAACACAGATACGCAGTATTTT. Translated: CATRGAGANTDTQYF.